This TCR beta chain originates from a study of CD4 T cells in relation to SARS-CoV-2 and coronaviruses. Across the study: After roughly 11 days of antigen culture, PBMC TCR beta CDR3s were sequenced. The negative reference was HIV-1 Nef peptide pool or peptide-free culture.

The table came from immunoSEQ multiplex PCR; TCRdb's copy has only in-frame clones and leaves some out. The sample contains tens of thousands of clones, 73% of which appear only once. This clone was seen only a few times. Its antigen is currently unknown. Unexposed donor CD4+ T cells date from about 2011-2019, before the COVID-19 pandemic. CD4+ T cells were isolated from the cells after 10 days of culture. Unexposed-donor CD4+ T cells were probed with SARS-CoV-2 S/N and four cold-coronavirus spikes, cells permitting. The germline V and J ends were trimmed by 1 base and 7 bases, with 7 bases remaining between them. Germline-derived CDR1 and CDR2 are SEHNR and FQNEAQ (reference sequence). This CDR3 comprises 12 residues.

The clonotype comes from a human donor in good health. This chain uses TRBV7-9 with TRBJ1-1; D is unresolved. Source material: CD4+ T cells from PBMCs, cultured in vitro. The DNA for the CDR3 is TGTGCCAGCAGCTTAGAAGTCAATGAAGCTTTCTTT. Its protein is CASSLEVNEAFF.